This is a list of T cell receptor beta chains from one sample in a study of cytotoxic CD8 clonotypes in ibrutinib-treated CLL. The protocol was immunoSEQ multiplex PCR, while the TCRdb copy is restricted to in-frame clones and leaves out a portion. This table holds about 310,000 clones, around four fifths found once. This specimen consisted of PBMCs, obtained before ibrutinib treatment. These receptors came from a human donor with chronic lymphocytic leukemia. CDR3s leave out the opening cysteine and the closing phenylalanine or tryptophan. The order of the fields is V gene, CDR3 protein.

v_gene: TRBV9
CDR3aa: ASSVAGELF

v_gene: TRBV6-1
CDR3aa: ASSGMGQAATEQY

v_gene: TRBV5-4
CDR3aa: ASSLVGGASYEQY

v_gene: TRBV5-1
CDR3aa: ASSLGRDIRYGYT

v_gene: TRBV25-1
CDR3aa: ASSEGSRALYYEQY

v_gene: TRBV6-5
CDR3aa: ASSYSSSGRNNEQF

v_gene: TRBV19
CDR3aa: ASSPGTGENTEAF

v_gene: TRBV19
CDR3aa: ASKVGGGTDTQY

v_gene: TRBV18
CDR3aa: ASSPQGQGAGAF

v_gene: TRBV28
CDR3aa: ASSFPSLPYEQY

v_gene: TRBV4-1
CDR3aa: ASSLSGSYNEQF